This T cell receptor beta chain comes out of a study of cytomegalovirus exposure and HLA in healthy donors. Study-wide results and caveats: Presence/absence analyses assumed roughly uniform sequencing depth across donors. About 87% or about 30% of the time was how often most TCR beta V segments were productive, according to an earlier analysis. Analysis performed later showed TCR beta chains linked to HLA being more clonally expanded than equally common others. According to a later analysis, most TCR beta chains associated with CMV appeared HLA-restricted.

A remark on this clone: Its matching antigen is unknown.

The germline CDR1 and CDR2 sequences are MNHNS and SASEGT. Trimming stripped 2 bases from V and 7 bases from J, with 14 bases between. This CDR3 region has 14 residues. With 60 Vbeta and 13 Jbeta primers, the PCR was carried out. The table came from immunoSEQ multiplex PCR; TCRdb's copy has only in-frame clones and leaves some out. Here the sample spans roughly 110,000 clones, about 74% being singletons. The sample comprised PBMCs. The source of this sequence is a woman aged 35 to 49 in good health and CMV-seropositive. V gene TRBV6-1 combines with J gene TRBJ1-1, with TRBD1 as a possible D gene (6 bases). CDR3 residues: CASSETAGANEAFF. Here the CDR3 DNA reads TGTGCCAGCAGTGAAACGGCAGGGGCTAATGAAGCTTTCTTT.